This T cell receptor (beta chain) was documented in a study of T cells in Graves' hyperthyroidism and ophthalmopathy. CDR3 length: 17 residues. Trimming took 0 bases from V and 3 from J, leaving 14 bases between them. Germline V gene data show CDR1 as PRHDT and CDR2 as FYEKMQ (reference sequence). A patient was excluded if there was uncontrolled infection, other autoimmune disease, pregnancy or lactation. Orbital computed tomography and thyroid ultrasound, together with serum TRAb and thyroxine and clinical symptoms, were used for diagnoses. The source of the PBMCs was 8.5 to 10 ml of fresh peripheral blood. Researchers amplified the TCR beta CDR3 regions from RNA transcripts. The study used the HTBI primer set for a first-round RT-PCR of the TCR CDR3. TCRdb re-called the multiplex PCR reads through MiXCR, storing one row per CDR3 protein. The sample yields 300,000 to 450,000 distinct CDR3 sequences, approximately 14% seen once.

This sequence joins TRBV13 and TRBJ1-4; possibly TRBD1 for D (5 bases). Sample: blood. The sequence came from a woman aged 18-30 years with Graves' hyperthyroidism that later progressed to Graves' ophthalmopathy. As DNA, the CDR3 is TGTGCCAGCAGCTTAGGCCCGGGACGAGGAGCTAATGAAAAACTGTTTTTT. Translation gives CASSLGPGRGANEKLFF.